This T cell receptor (beta chain) was sequenced in a study of beta chain features in type 1 diabetes. Relative to its sample, this clone is medium-sized (0.01 to 0.1%). V lost 5 bases to trimming and J lost 6 bases; unmatched junction nucleotides: 5. The CDR3 runs to 13 residues. Germline-derived CDR1 and CDR2 are SGHTA and FQGNSA. As every portion of the isolated RNA was reverse transcribed, the sequencing read expressed TCRB transcripts. The data were produced by immunoSEQ multiplex PCR, yet TCRdb's version contains in-frame clones alone and is incomplete. The data show some 44,000 clones, approximately 56% seen once.

This receptor was identified in a woman aged 18-29 years in good health. The chain uses TRBV7-2 and TRBJ2-5; 8 bases match TRBD1. Sequencing used Tregs from blood. CDR3 sequence reads: CASSQGAGKTQYF. The CDR3 coding sequence is TGTGCCAGCAGCCAGGGGGCGGGGAAGACCCAGTACTTC.